This is a list of T cell receptor beta chains from one sample in a study of radiotherapy plus CTLA-4 blockade in lung cancer. The table came from immunoSEQ multiplex PCR; TCRdb's copy has only in-frame clones and leaves some out. Of tens of thousands of clones listed, 65% to 80% are singletons. Source: peripheral blood, taken from a patient treated with radiotherapy plus ipilimumab. Source of these receptors: a human donor with non-small cell lung cancer whose response to radiotherapy plus ipilimumab could not be evaluated. The CDR3 runs from the conserved cysteine through the conserved F or W. The order of the fields is D gene, V gene, CDR3 length, clone size, J gene, CDR3 DNA, CDR3 protein. D genes are given only for firm matches. Size is stated for part of the rows, as once, few or many counts, or as a class when the clone is expanded.

-,TRBV11-1,13,-,TRBJ2-3,TGTGCCAGCAGCTTAGTCGGGGTAGATACGCAGTATTTT,CASSLVGVDTQYF
TRBD1,TRBV11-2,15,few,TRBJ1-5,TGTGCCAGCAGCCCAGGGACAGGGGGGAATCAGCCCCAGCATTTT,CASSPGTGGNQPQHF
-,TRBV6-6,14,-,TRBJ2-2,TGTGCCAGCACCGCCTTCGCGGGTTCCGGGGAGCTGTTTTTT,CASTAFAGSGELFF
TRBD2,TRBV9,15,-,TRBJ2-3,TGTGCCAGCAGCCCTAGCGGGGACTTCACAGATACGCAGTATTTT,CASSPSGDFTDTQYF
-,TRBV19,20,-,TRBJ2-4,TGTGCCAGTAGTATGTCCGTGGGGTATAGGGGAAAGGCAGCCAAAAACATTCAGTACTTC,CASSMSVGYRGKAAKNIQYF
TRBD1,TRBV19,12,-,TRBJ2-7,TGTGCCAGTAGTGTAACAGGGGACGAGCAGTACTTC,CASSVTGDEQYF
TRBD2,TRBV4-2,19,-,TRBJ2-2,TGTGCCAGCAGCCAAGACCCACTAGCGGGGGCTGCGGGCACCGGGGAGCTGTTTTTT,CASSQDPLAGAAGTGELFF
-,TRBV28,19,-,TRBJ1-5,TGTGCCAGCAGTTTATCCAACTGGGGGCGAAGGGATAGCAATCAGCCCCAGCATTTT,CASSLSNWGRRDSNQPQHF
TRBD1,TRBV6-1,17,-,TRBJ1-6,TGTGCCAGCAGTGGGGGGGACAGTTCCCTTTCTAATTCACCCCTCCACTTT,CASSGGDSSLSNSPLHF
-,TRBV6-6,16,few,TRBJ1-2,TGTGCCAGCAGCCCCTATGCAGGGGCGATTAGCTATGGCTACACCTTC,CASSPYAGAISYGYTF
TRBD1,TRBV6-6,15,-,TRBJ1-1,TGTGCCAGCAGTTACTCGAACAGGGGATCCACTGAAGCTTTCTTT,CASSYSNRGSTEAFF
TRBD1,TRBV28,15,-,TRBJ1-2,TGTGCCAGCAGTAAGGCCGGGACAGGGGGCTTAAACTACACCTTC,CASSKAGTGGLNYTF
TRBD1,TRBV11-1,14,-,TRBJ2-5,TGTGCCAGCAGCTTAAGGGGGCTGGGAGAGACCCAGTACTTC,CASSLRGLGETQYF
-,TRBV29-1,15,few,TRBJ2-7,TGCAGCGTTGAGGGCGGAATCAACAGGGACCGCGAGCAGTACTTC,CSVEGGINRDREQYF
-,TRBV4-3,13,-,TRBJ1-6,TGCGCCAGCAGCCAAGATTATCAGTCACCCCTCCACTTT,CASSQDYQSPLHF
TRBD1,TRBV9,14,few,TRBJ1-2,TGTGCCAGCAGCGTAGCTGGACAGGGCTATGGCTACACCTTC,CASSVAGQGYGYTF
-,TRBV4-1,14,-,TRBJ1-2,TGCGCCAGCAGCCAAGTGGGGGGGAACTATGGCTACACCTTC,CASSQVGGNYGYTF
-,TRBV19,13,-,TRBJ1-2,TGTGCCAGTAGTATTCTTCAGCGTCCGAGCTACACCTTC,CASSILQRPSYTF
-,TRBV27,15,-,TRBJ2-3,TGTGCCAGCAGTTTAGCAGGAGGTCCCACAGATACGCAGTATTTT,CASSLAGGPTDTQYF
-,TRBV30,13,-,TRBJ1-5,TGTGCCTGGAGTGTAGGACTGTCGTCGCCCCAGCATTTT,CAWSVGLSSPQHF
TRBD2,TRBV29-1,14,-,TRBJ2-1,TGCAGCGTTCCCGTGGGCGGGAGGTCAAATGAGCAGTTCTTC,CSVPVGGRSNEQFF
-,TRBV5-5,13,-,TRBJ2-1,TGTGCCAGCAGCTTGGGGGCGAGTAATGAGCAGTTCTTC,CASSLGASNEQFF
-,TRBV27,14,-,TRBJ1-1,TGTGCCAGCAGCCAAGGAGGGTGGAGAGGTGAAGCTTTCTTT,CASSQGGWRGEAFF
-,TRBV4-1,15,once,TRBJ1-5,TGCGCCAGCAGCCAGGCGGACCTCCGGGAGCAGCCCCAGCACTTT,CASSQADLREQPQHF
TRBD1,TRBV19,14,few,TRBJ1-2,TGTGCCAGTCGAAGACAGGGGGAAGACTATGGCTACACCTTC,CASRRQGEDYGYTF
TRBD1,TRBV7-3,13,-,TRBJ1-2,TGTGCCAGCAGCTTGGCAGGGGGAGGTGGCTACACCTTC,CASSLAGGGGYTF
-,TRBV27,13,-,TRBJ1-1,TGTGCCAGCAGTTTAGCCGGGAACACTGAAGCTTTCTTT,CASSLAGNTEAFF
TRBD2,TRBV4-2,16,-,TRBJ2-3,TGTGCCAGCAGCCAAGTCCAGATTCTAGCGGGGGAAACGCAGTATTTT,CASSQVQILAGETQYF
TRBD1,TRBV5-6,16,-,TRBJ1-3,TGTGCCAGCAGCTGGAAAAAGGGGGCGGGTGGAAACACCATATATTTT,CASSWKKGAGGNTIYF
TRBD2,TRBV19,15,few,TRBJ2-7,TGTGCCAGTAGTGCCTTAGCGGGAGGGCCGTACGAGCAGTACTTC,CASSALAGGPYEQYF
-,TRBV6-5,14,-,TRBJ2-7,TGTGCCAGCAGTTACTCGGAGAGCTCCTACGAGCAGTACTTC,CASSYSESSYEQYF
-,TRBV6-1,14,-,TRBJ2-2,TGTGCCAGCACGGGGGGCGGGTACACCGGGGAGCTGTTTTTT,CASTGGGYTGELFF
-,TRBV10-3,13,-,TRBJ1-2,TGTGCCATCAGGGACGCGGGGGACTATGGCTACACCTTC,CAIRDAGDYGYTF
TRBD1,TRBV4-3,18,-,TRBJ1-6,TGCGCCAGCAGCCAAGACTCGGACAGGGGTTTCTATAATTCCCCCCTCCACTTT,CASSQDSDRGFYNSPLHF
-,TRBV4-3,16,-,TRBJ1-3,TGCGCCAGCAGCCAAGCGGGGGGACACTCTGGAAACACCATATATTTT,CASSQAGGHSGNTIYF
-,TRBV30,16,-,TRBJ1-3,TGTGCCCGGACCATCCGGGGGGGGTTCTCTGGAAACACCATATATTTT,CARTIRGGFSGNTIYF
-,TRBV5-1,13,few,TRBJ2-7,TGCGCCAGCAGCTTCCGACTAGATGACGAGCAGTACTTC,CASSFRLDDEQYF
TRBD2,TRBV7-9,12,-,TRBJ2-5,TGTGCCAGCAGCTTAGGTGGGGGGGCCCAGTACTTC,CASSLGGGAQYF
-,TRBV2,13,-,TRBJ2-1,TGTGCCGGGCAACAGTTAGATCACAATGAGCAGTTCTTC,CAGQQLDHNEQFF
TRBD1,TRBV5-1,16,-,TRBJ1-2,TGCGCCAGCAGCTTTGCCCGGACAGGTACTAACTATGGCTACACCTTC,CASSFARTGTNYGYTF
-,TRBV2,14,-,TRBJ2-1,TGTGCCAGCAGCCCCCTGAGATCGGGCAATGAGCAGTTCTTC,CASSPLRSGNEQFF
TRBD2,TRBV11-3,17,-,TRBJ2-3,TGTGCCAGCAGCCTACCCTCGGTAGCGGGAAACACAGATACGCAGTATTTT,CASSLPSVAGNTDTQYF
TRBD1,TRBV5-1,13,-,TRBJ1-2,TGCGCCAGCCTCGGGACAGAGCATGATGGCTACACCTTC,CASLGTEHDGYTF
TRBD1,TRBV7-2,15,-,TRBJ2-7,TGTGCCAGCAGCTTAGCGACAGGGTTAATCCACGAGCAGTACTTC,CASSLATGLIHEQYF